Listed below are T cell receptor beta chains from one sample, sequenced in a study of blood T cell repertoires in COVID-19. Assay used: immunoSEQ multiplex PCR; TCRdb lists only in-frame clones, some missing. The repertoire has approximately 110,000 clones, under 80% of them found once; the top ten carry approximately 19%. The sequencing sample was made of peripheral blood. These receptors originate from an older woman with acute or convalescent COVID-19. The CDR3 runs from the conserved cysteine through the conserved F or W. D genes are given only for firm matches. Clone size is not always given. Where it is, it says once, few, many or a class for expanded clones.

d_gene: .; abundance: once; j_gene: TRBJ1-1; v_gene: TRBV28; CDR3aa: CASSGLRAFF; CDR3nt: TGTGCCAGCAGTGGCTTGAGGGCTTTCTTT
d_gene: TRBD1; abundance: .; j_gene: TRBJ1-1; v_gene: TRBV6-6; CDR3aa: CASSYQTGGNTEAFF; CDR3nt: TGTGCCAGCAGTTACCAAACAGGGGGGAACACTGAAGCTTTCTTT
d_gene: .; abundance: .; j_gene: TRBJ1-3; v_gene: TRBV18; CDR3aa: CASSPWATGNSGNTIYF; CDR3nt: TGTGCCAGCTCACCATGGGCAACAGGGAACTCTGGAAACACCATATATTTT
d_gene: .; abundance: .; j_gene: TRBJ2-5; v_gene: TRBV6-2/TRBV6-3; CDR3aa: CASSQQGGETQYF; CDR3nt: TGTGCCAGCAGCCAACAGGGTGGAGAGACCCAGTACTTC
d_gene: .; abundance: .; j_gene: TRBJ2-2; v_gene: TRBV5-5; CDR3aa: CASSLSGTPGSGELFF; CDR3nt: TGTGCCAGCAGCTTGAGCGGCACGCCCGGTTCTGGGGAGCTGTTTTTT
d_gene: .; abundance: .; j_gene: TRBJ1-4; v_gene: TRBV19; CDR3aa: CASSKIAQNEKLFF; CDR3nt: TGTGCCAGTAGTAAGATCGCACAAAATGAAAAACTGTTTTTT
d_gene: TRBD1; abundance: .; j_gene: TRBJ2-1; v_gene: TRBV5-1; CDR3aa: CASSPDGQGLWQFF; CDR3nt: TGCGCCAGCAGCCCAGACGGACAGGGATTATGGCAGTTCTTC
d_gene: TRBD1; abundance: .; j_gene: TRBJ1-6; v_gene: TRBV24-1; CDR3aa: CATSDPGQGMNSPLHF; CDR3nt: TGTGCCACCAGTGATCCGGGACAGGGGATGAATTCACCCCTCCACTTT
d_gene: .; abundance: .; j_gene: TRBJ2-5; v_gene: TRBV2; CDR3aa: CASSVKETQYF; CDR3nt: TGTGCCAGCAGTGTTAAAGAGACCCAGTACTTC
d_gene: .; abundance: .; j_gene: TRBJ1-1; v_gene: TRBV19; CDR3aa: CASIPRQLNTEAFF; CDR3nt: TGTGCCAGTATCCCGAGACAGTTGAACACTGAAGCTTTCTTT
d_gene: .; abundance: .; j_gene: TRBJ1-6; v_gene: TRBV4-2; CDR3aa: CASSQDRQGGNSPLHF; CDR3nt: TGTGCCAGCAGCCAAGATCGCCAGGGTGGTAATTCACCCCTCCACTTT
d_gene: TRBD1; abundance: few; j_gene: TRBJ2-3; v_gene: TRBV7-6; CDR3aa: CASSLRSGTGATDTQYF; CDR3nt: TGTGCCAGCAGCCTACGGTCCGGGACAGGGGCCACAGATACGCAGTATTTT
d_gene: .; abundance: .; j_gene: TRBJ1-4; v_gene: TRBV15; CDR3aa: CATSRDLAQEKLFF; CDR3nt: TGTGCCACCAGCAGAGACCTAGCGCAAGAAAAACTGTTTTTT
d_gene: TRBD1; abundance: few; j_gene: TRBJ2-1; v_gene: TRBV5-4; CDR3aa: CASSFTGGYEQFF; CDR3nt: TGTGCCAGCAGCTTTACAGGGGGCTATGAGCAGTTCTTC
d_gene: .; abundance: few; j_gene: TRBJ1-1; v_gene: TRBV6-5; CDR3aa: CASKGRENTEAFF; CDR3nt: TGTGCCAGCAAAGGACGGGAGAACACTGAAGCTTTCTTT
d_gene: .; abundance: .; j_gene: TRBJ1-6; v_gene: TRBV5-4; CDR3aa: CASSLSGRLNSPLHF; CDR3nt: TGTGCCAGCAGCTTGAGCGGACGTCTTAATTCACCCCTCCACTTT
d_gene: .; abundance: many; j_gene: TRBJ2-7; v_gene: TRBV19; CDR3aa: CASRGLDSYEQYF; CDR3nt: TGTGCCAGTAGGGGCCTTGACTCCTACGAGCAGTACTTC
d_gene: TRBD1; abundance: .; j_gene: TRBJ1-6; v_gene: TRBV2; CDR3aa: CASRARTGKISPLHF; CDR3nt: TGTGCCAGCAGGGCTCGGACAGGGAAGATCTCACCCCTCCACTTT
d_gene: .; abundance: many; j_gene: TRBJ1-4; v_gene: TRBV28; CDR3aa: CASSSSGDTINEKLFF; CDR3nt: TGTGCCAGCAGTTCGAGTGGGGACACGATTAATGAAAAACTGTTTTTT
d_gene: .; abundance: .; j_gene: TRBJ2-3; v_gene: TRBV10-3; CDR3aa: CAISANTDTQYF; CDR3nt: TGTGCCATCAGTGCTAACACAGATACGCAGTATTTT
d_gene: .; abundance: .; j_gene: TRBJ2-2; v_gene: TRBV7-9; CDR3aa: CASSFGQRRNTGELFF; CDR3nt: TGTGCCAGCAGCTTTGGGCAACGAAGGAACACCGGGGAGCTGTTTTTT
d_gene: .; abundance: .; j_gene: TRBJ2-7; v_gene: TRBV24-1; CDR3aa: CATRGKRSYEQYF; CDR3nt: TGTGCCACGAGGGGGAAGAGGTCCTACGAGCAGTACTTC
d_gene: .; abundance: .; j_gene: TRBJ2-6; v_gene: TRBV5-1; CDR3aa: CASSLGQGPSGANVLTF; CDR3nt: TGCGCCAGCAGCTTGGGGCAGGGCCCCTCTGGGGCCAACGTCCTGACTTTC
d_gene: .; abundance: .; j_gene: TRBJ2-7; v_gene: TRBV28; CDR3aa: CASIPGQHRTSYEQYF; CDR3nt: TGTGCCAGTATTCCGGGACAACACCGAACTTCCTACGAGCAGTACTTC
d_gene: TRBD1; abundance: once; j_gene: TRBJ1-4; v_gene: TRBV10-3; CDR3aa: CAISQEPAGTGMRGEKLFF; CDR3nt: TGTGCCATCAGTCAAGAACCGGCCGGGACAGGGATGAGAGGTGAAAAACTGTTTTTT
d_gene: .; abundance: .; j_gene: TRBJ1-4; v_gene: TRBV5-6; CDR3aa: CASSSFRGEKLFF; CDR3nt: TGTGCCAGCAGCTCGTTTCGGGGGGAAAAACTGTTTTTT
d_gene: .; abundance: .; j_gene: TRBJ1-2; v_gene: TRBV9; CDR3aa: CASSDRDTFYGYTF; CDR3nt: TGTGCCAGCAGCGACCGGGACACCTTCTATGGCTACACCTTC
d_gene: TRBD1; abundance: .; j_gene: TRBJ1-2; v_gene: TRBV11-2; CDR3aa: CASSSTGLVNGYTF; CDR3nt: TGTGCCAGCAGCTCGACAGGGCTAGTCAATGGCTACACCTTC
d_gene: .; abundance: .; j_gene: TRBJ1-2; v_gene: TRBV9; CDR3aa: CASSVGQMPFTNYGYTF; CDR3nt: TGTGCCAGCAGCGTGGGGCAGATGCCATTTACTAACTATGGCTACACCTTC
d_gene: .; abundance: .; j_gene: TRBJ1-4; v_gene: TRBV30; CDR3aa: CAWSRLNEKLFF; CDR3nt: TGTGCCTGGAGTAGACTTAATGAAAAACTGTTTTTT
d_gene: .; abundance: .; j_gene: TRBJ2-1; v_gene: TRBV9; CDR3aa: CASSPQGGVGRHEQFF; CDR3nt: TGTGCCAGCAGCCCACAAGGGGGCGTCGGGAGACATGAGCAGTTCTTC
d_gene: .; abundance: .; j_gene: TRBJ2-7; v_gene: TRBV11-2; CDR3aa: CASSFRADSSYEQYF; CDR3nt: TGTGCCAGCAGCTTTCGTGCCGATAGCTCCTACGAGCAGTACTTC
d_gene: .; abundance: few; j_gene: TRBJ1-1; v_gene: TRBV12-3/TRBV12-4; CDR3aa: CASSFYGTEAFF; CDR3nt: TGTGCCAGCAGTTTCTACGGCACTGAAGCTTTCTTT
d_gene: TRBD1; abundance: .; j_gene: TRBJ1-4; v_gene: TRBV5-4; CDR3aa: CASSLDVTGGEKLFF; CDR3nt: TGTGCCAGCAGCTTGGACGTGACAGGGGGAGAAAAACTGTTTTTT
d_gene: .; abundance: .; j_gene: TRBJ1-1; v_gene: TRBV28; CDR3aa: CASSSGQTNTEAFF; CDR3nt: TGTGCCAGCAGCTCTGGACAGACGAACACTGAAGCTTTCTTT
d_gene: .; abundance: .; j_gene: TRBJ2-2; v_gene: TRBV12-5; CDR3aa: CASAPDTGELFF; CDR3nt: TGTGCTAGTGCTCCTGACACCGGGGAGCTGTTTTTT
d_gene: TRBD1; abundance: once; j_gene: TRBJ1-6; v_gene: TRBV5-5; CDR3aa: CASSLAGDRNNSPLHF; CDR3nt: TGTGCCAGCAGCTTGGCCGGGGACAGGAATAATTCACCCCTCCACTTT
d_gene: .; abundance: .; j_gene: TRBJ1-3; v_gene: TRBV6-5; CDR3aa: CASRVDSSGNTIYF; CDR3nt: TGTGCCAGCAGAGTCGACAGCTCTGGAAACACCATATATTTT
d_gene: TRBD1; abundance: .; j_gene: TRBJ1-4; v_gene: TRBV7-9; CDR3aa: CASSLRGQGTEKLFF; CDR3nt: TGTGCCAGCAGCTTACGGGGACAGGGGACGGAAAAACTGTTTTTT
d_gene: TRBD2; abundance: few; j_gene: TRBJ2-3; v_gene: TRBV7-2; CDR3aa: CASSLVAGDNTDTQYF; CDR3nt: TGTGCCAGCAGCTTAGTAGCGGGGGATAACACAGATACGCAGTATTTT
d_gene: TRBD1; abundance: .; j_gene: TRBJ1-1; v_gene: TRBV18; CDR3aa: CASTTGGNTEAFF; CDR3nt: TGTGCCAGCACAACAGGGGGGAACACTGAAGCTTTCTTT
d_gene: .; abundance: .; j_gene: TRBJ2-4; v_gene: TRBV28; CDR3aa: CASSPPSAKNIQYF; CDR3nt: TGTGCCAGCAGTCCTCCCAGTGCCAAAAACATTCAGTACTTC
d_gene: .; abundance: .; j_gene: TRBJ1-5; v_gene: TRBV6-5; CDR3aa: CASSPTDNQPQHF; CDR3nt: TGTGCCAGCAGTCCGACAGATAATCAGCCCCAGCATTTT
d_gene: .; abundance: .; j_gene: TRBJ2-2; v_gene: TRBV7-9; CDR3aa: CASSKGVAAGELFF; CDR3nt: TGTGCCAGCAGCAAAGGGGTGGCGGCCGGGGAGCTGTTTTTT
d_gene: TRBD2; abundance: .; j_gene: TRBJ2-3; v_gene: TRBV7-7; CDR3aa: CASSPGLAGGRDTQYF; CDR3nt: TGTGCCAGCAGCCCGGGACTAGCGGGGGGGAGAGATACGCAGTATTTT
d_gene: .; abundance: .; j_gene: TRBJ2-7; v_gene: TRBV5-1; CDR3aa: CACLSGRGGRGWEQYF; CDR3nt: TGCGCCTGCTTGAGCGGTAGGGGGGGCCGGGGGTGGGAGCAGTACTTC
d_gene: .; abundance: .; j_gene: TRBJ1-1; v_gene: TRBV3-1/TRBV3-2; CDR3aa: CASSLGSPNPFF; CDR3nt: TGTGCCAGCAGCCTCGGGTCCCCCAACCCTTTCTTT
d_gene: .; abundance: .; j_gene: TRBJ2-4; v_gene: TRBV30; CDR3aa: CAVQEPAKNIQYF; CDR3nt: TGTGCTGTCCAGGAACCAGCCAAAAACATTCAGTACTTC
d_gene: TRBD2; abundance: few; j_gene: TRBJ2-7; v_gene: TRBV7-2; CDR3aa: CASSPSSGVYEQYF; CDR3nt: TGTGCCAGCAGCCCCTCTAGCGGGGTCTACGAGCAGTACTTC
d_gene: .; abundance: .; j_gene: TRBJ2-7; v_gene: TRBV5-6; CDR3aa: CASSLDRSSYEQYF; CDR3nt: TGTGCCAGCAGCTTAGACAGGAGCTCCTACGAGCAGTACTTC
d_gene: .; abundance: .; j_gene: TRBJ2-5; v_gene: TRBV7-9; CDR3aa: CASSVGLAGLATQYF; CDR3nt: TGTGCCAGCAGCGTAGGGTTGGCGGGACTTGCGACCCAGTACTTC
d_gene: TRBD1; abundance: .; j_gene: TRBJ1-2; v_gene: TRBV5-6; CDR3aa: CASSLPGQGYGYTF; CDR3nt: TGTGCCAGCAGCTTGCCCGGACAGGGATATGGCTACACCTTC
d_gene: .; abundance: .; j_gene: TRBJ1-1; v_gene: TRBV10-2; CDR3aa: CASRDGGIMNTEAFF; CDR3nt: TGCGCCAGCCGGGACGGCGGGATCATGAACACTGAAGCTTTCTTT
d_gene: .; abundance: .; j_gene: TRBJ2-5; v_gene: TRBV19; CDR3aa: CASSSPPSGGETQYF; CDR3nt: TGTGCCAGTAGTAGCCCCCCAAGCGGTGGAGAGACCCAGTACTTC
d_gene: TRBD1; abundance: .; j_gene: TRBJ1-3; v_gene: TRBV4-3; CDR3aa: CASSQVRTGPVGNTIYF; CDR3nt: TGCGCCAGCAGCCAAGTCCGGACAGGGCCAGTTGGAAACACCATATATTTT
d_gene: .; abundance: .; j_gene: TRBJ1-3; v_gene: TRBV7-9; CDR3aa: CASSLARSGNTIYF; CDR3nt: TGTGCCAGCAGCTTAGCCCGCTCTGGAAACACCATATATTTT
d_gene: .; abundance: .; j_gene: TRBJ2-2; v_gene: TRBV2; CDR3aa: CASSLQGNTGELFF; CDR3nt: TGTGCCAGCAGTTTACAGGGTAACACCGGGGAGCTGTTTTTT
d_gene: TRBD1; abundance: few; j_gene: TRBJ1-1; v_gene: TRBV19; CDR3aa: CASSIPGQPATTEAFF; CDR3nt: TGTGCCAGTAGTATCCCGGGACAGCCAGCAACAACTGAAGCTTTCTTT
d_gene: .; abundance: once; j_gene: TRBJ2-1; v_gene: TRBV5-4; CDR3aa: CASRPEGGGSYNEQFF; CDR3nt: TGTGCCAGCAGGCCCGAGGGGGGGGGCTCCTACAATGAGCAGTTCTTC
d_gene: TRBD1; abundance: .; j_gene: TRBJ1-1; v_gene: TRBV7-2; CDR3aa: CASSLLGGRGTEAFF; CDR3nt: TGTGCCAGCAGCTTATTAGGGGGCAGAGGGACTGAAGCTTTCTTT